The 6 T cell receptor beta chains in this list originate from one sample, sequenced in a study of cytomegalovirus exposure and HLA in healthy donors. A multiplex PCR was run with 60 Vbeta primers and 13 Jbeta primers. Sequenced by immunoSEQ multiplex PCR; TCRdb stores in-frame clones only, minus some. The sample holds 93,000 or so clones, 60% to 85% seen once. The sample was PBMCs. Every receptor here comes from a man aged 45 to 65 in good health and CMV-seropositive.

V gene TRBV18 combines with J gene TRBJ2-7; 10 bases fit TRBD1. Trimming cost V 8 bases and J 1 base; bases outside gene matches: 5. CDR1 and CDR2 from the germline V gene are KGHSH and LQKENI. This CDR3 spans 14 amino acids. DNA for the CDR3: TGTGCCAGCACAACGGGACAGGGGTCCTACGAGCAGTACTTC. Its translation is CASTTGQGSYEQYF.

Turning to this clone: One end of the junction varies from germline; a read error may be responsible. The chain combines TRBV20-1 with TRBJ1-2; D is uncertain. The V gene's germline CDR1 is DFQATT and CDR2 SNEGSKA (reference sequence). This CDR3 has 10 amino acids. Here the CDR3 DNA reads TGCAGTGCTAGGCCTACGGATGCGGATTTC. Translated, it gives CSARPTDADF.

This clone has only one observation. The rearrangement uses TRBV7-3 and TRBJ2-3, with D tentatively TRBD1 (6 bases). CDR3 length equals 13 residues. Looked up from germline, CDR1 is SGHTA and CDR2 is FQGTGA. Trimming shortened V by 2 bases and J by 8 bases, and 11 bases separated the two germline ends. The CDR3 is CASSLGGRATQYF. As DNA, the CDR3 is TGTGCCAGCAGCTTAGGGGGCCGCGCTACGCAGTATTTT.

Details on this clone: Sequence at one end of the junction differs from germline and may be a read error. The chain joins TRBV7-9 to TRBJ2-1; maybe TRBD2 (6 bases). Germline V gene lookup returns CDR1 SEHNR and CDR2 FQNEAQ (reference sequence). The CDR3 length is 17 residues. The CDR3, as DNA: TGTTCCAGCAGCTTAGCACGGGGGTCCGGTTCCTACAATGAGCAGTTCTTC. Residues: CSSSLARGSGSYNEQFF. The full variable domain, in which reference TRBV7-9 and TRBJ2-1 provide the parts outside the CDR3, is DTGVSQNPRHKITKRGQNVTFRCDPISEHNRLYWYRQTLGQGPEFLTYFQNEAQLEKSRLLSDRFSAERPKGSFSTLEIQRTEQGDSAMYLCSSSLARGSGSYNEQFFGPGTRLTVL.

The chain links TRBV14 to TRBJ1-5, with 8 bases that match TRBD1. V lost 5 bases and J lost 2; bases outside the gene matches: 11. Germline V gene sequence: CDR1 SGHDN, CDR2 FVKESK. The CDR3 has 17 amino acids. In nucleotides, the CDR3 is TGTGCCAGCAGCGAAGGACAGGGATGGGCGCGCAATCAGCCCCAGCATTTT. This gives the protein CASSEGQGWARNQPQHF.

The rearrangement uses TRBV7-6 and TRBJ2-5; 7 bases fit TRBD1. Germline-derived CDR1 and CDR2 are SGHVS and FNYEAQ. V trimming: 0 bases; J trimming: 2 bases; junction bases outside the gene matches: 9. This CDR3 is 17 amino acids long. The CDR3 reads CASSLATTGWGQETQYF. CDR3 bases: TGTGCCAGCAGCTTAGCTACGACAGGGTGGGGACAAGAGACCCAGTACTTC.